Here is one TCR beta chain with its context. Its specificity is not known. Each of the patients experienced relapse following autologous stem cell transplantation, and their brentuximab vedotin exposure differed. Best response was recorded as complete response, partial response or progressive disease. The data were obtained in a study of PD-1 blockade in classical Hodgkin lymphoma. The overall study: Patients had nivolumab dosed at 3 mg/kg, delivered intravenously every 2 weeks. Study-wide findings and caveats: Initiation of nivolumab under 1 year after ASCT led to exclusion of patients. Baseline diversity was lower in partial responders and progressors than complete responders.

Germline assignment: CDR1 SGHTA and CDR2 FQGNSA. Trimming cost V 2 bases and J 0 bases; bases outside gene matches: 6. This CDR3 contains 16 residues. TCRdb's table, derived via immunoSEQ multiplex PCR, lists solely in-frame clones and lacks some. The sample consists of 28,000 or so clones, roughly 68% of them appearing once. J is TRBJ1-2 and V is TRBV7-2; 7 nucleotides match TRBD1. Here the sequenced sample was peripheral blood mononuclear cells (PBMCs), taken before the second cycle of nivolumab. The clonotype comes from a human donor with classical Hodgkin lymphoma. The CDR3 reads CASSLRGPPSNYGYTF. The DNA of the CDR3 is TGTGCCAGCAGCTTAAGGGGGCCTCCTTCTAACTATGGCTACACCTTC.